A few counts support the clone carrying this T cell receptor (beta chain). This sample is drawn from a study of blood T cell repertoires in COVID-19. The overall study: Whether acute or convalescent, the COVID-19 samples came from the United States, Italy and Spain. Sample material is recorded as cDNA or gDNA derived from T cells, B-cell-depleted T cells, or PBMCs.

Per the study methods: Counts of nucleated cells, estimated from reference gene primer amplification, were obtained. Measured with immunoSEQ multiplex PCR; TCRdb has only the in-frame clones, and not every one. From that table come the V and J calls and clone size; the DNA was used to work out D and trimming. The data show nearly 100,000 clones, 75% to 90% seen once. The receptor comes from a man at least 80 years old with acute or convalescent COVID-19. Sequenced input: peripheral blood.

CDR3 residues: CASSFLSGTDTQYF. CDR3 sequence (DNA): TGTGCCAGCAGTTTTCTGTCGGGGACAGATACGCAGTATTTT. The rearrangement joins TRBV28 to TRBJ2-3, with D tentatively TRBD2 (5 bases). CDR3 size: 14 residues. Germline V gene sequence: CDR1 MDHEN, CDR2 SYDVKM. Trimming cost V 3 bases and J 3 bases, with 10 bases left between them.